The source of this T cell receptor (beta chain) is a study of identical twins. CDR3 length: 16 amino acids. V lost 3 bases and J 0 bases, leaving 15 bases between the germline ends. Germline-derived CDR1 and CDR2 are ENHRY and SYGVKD. TCRdb itself ran the 5' RACE reads through MiXCR, one entry per CDR3 protein. The table includes 200,000 to 300,000 distinct CDR3 sequences, 7% to 8.5% detected once. These same data were also listed under a study on yellow fever vaccine responses in identical twins.

This receptor was obtained from a woman younger than 35 in good health. The genes are TRBV10-3 and TRBJ2-7; maybe TRBD2 (5 bases). Sequenced input: CD8+ T cells sorted from blood. For the CDR3, the DNA is TGTGCCATCAGTGACGAGACCGGACTTTACTCCTACGAGCAGTACTTC. This gives the protein CAISDETGLYSYEQYF.